This entry is about one T cell receptor (beta chain). Its antigen is unidentified. This may be a read error, as it is one base from a much larger clone. The CDR3 length is 13 residues. CDR1 and CDR2 from the germline V gene are SGHRS and YFSETQ. V was clipped by 2 bases and J by 6 bases, with 10 bases between them. These data belong to a study of OX40 agonist ivuxolimab in advanced cancers. Study-wide context: Melanoma, hepatocellular carcinoma, head and neck or renal cell cancer occurred in dose-escalation patients. Study-wide results and caveats: With doses of 0.1 to 3.0 mg/kg, CD4+ and CD8+ blood T cells had undergone clonal expansion by week 6.

Assay used: immunoSEQ multiplex PCR; TCRdb lists only in-frame clones, some missing. Seen here are about 70,000 clones, over 70% observed once, and the top ten hold roughly 5.3%. Sample: CD4+ or CD8+ T cells sorted from blood, taken in a trial of the OX40 agonist ivuxolimab. The rearrangement joins TRBV5-1 to TRBJ2-3, with D possibly matching TRBD1 (6 bases). The receptor's source is an adult with an advanced solid tumor such as melanoma, head and neck, liver or kidney cancer. CDR3 sequence reads: CASSFPGDDTQYF. The CDR3 DNA reads TGCGCCAGCAGCTTCCCAGGGGACGATACGCAGTATTTT.